The entry that follows covers one TCR beta chain sequence. This entry comes from a study of identical twins. TCRdb redid the calling of the 5' RACE reads with MiXCR, one entry per CDR3 protein. This sample has hundreds of thousands of distinct CDR3 sequences, with more than 9% found just once. V lost 4 bases and J lost 9, with 14 bases in between. This CDR3 has 13 residues. Germline-derived CDR1 and CDR2 are LGHNA and YNFKEQ. These data also featured in a second study, about yellow fever vaccine responses in identical twins.

The sequencing sample was made of PBMCs. This TCR was sampled from a woman aged 18-35 years in good health. The chain joins TRBV4-2 to TRBJ2-3, with D unresolved. CDR3 in amino acids: CASSPRLIVTQYF. CDR3 nucleotides: TGTGCCAGCAGCCCTAGGCTCATCGTCACGCAGTATTTT.